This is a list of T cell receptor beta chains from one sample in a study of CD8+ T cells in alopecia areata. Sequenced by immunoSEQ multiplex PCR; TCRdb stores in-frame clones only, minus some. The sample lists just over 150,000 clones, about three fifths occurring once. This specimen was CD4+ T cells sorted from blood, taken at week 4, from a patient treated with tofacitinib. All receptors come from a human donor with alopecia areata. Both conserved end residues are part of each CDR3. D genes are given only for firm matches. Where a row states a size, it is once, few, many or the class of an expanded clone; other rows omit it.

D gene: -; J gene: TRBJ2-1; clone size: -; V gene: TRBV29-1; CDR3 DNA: TGCAGCGTTGATTCGTGGGGCTCCTACAATGAGCAGTTCTTC; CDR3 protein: CSVDSWGSYNEQFF
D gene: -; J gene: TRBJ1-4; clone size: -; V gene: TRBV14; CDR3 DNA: TGTGCCAGCAGCCACGGCAGGGGAGGGGAAAAACTGTTTTTT; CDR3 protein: CASSHGRGGEKLFF
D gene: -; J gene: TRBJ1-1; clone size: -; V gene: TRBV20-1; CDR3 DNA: TGCAGTGCGTCCCACACTGAAGCTTTCTTT; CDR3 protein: CSASHTEAFF
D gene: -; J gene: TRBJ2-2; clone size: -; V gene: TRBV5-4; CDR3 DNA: TGTGCCAGCAGCCCAGACTCGACAACCGGGGAGCTGTTTTTT; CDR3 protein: CASSPDSTTGELFF
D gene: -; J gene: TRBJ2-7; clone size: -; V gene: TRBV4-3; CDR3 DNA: TGCGCCAGCAGCCAAGAGGGGGGTTACGAGCAGTACTTC; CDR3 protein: CASSQEGGYEQYF
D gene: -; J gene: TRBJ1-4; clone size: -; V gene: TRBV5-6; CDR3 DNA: TGTGCCAGCAGCTTTGGCAGGGGAGGAAAACTGTTTTTT; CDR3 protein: CASSFGRGGKLFF
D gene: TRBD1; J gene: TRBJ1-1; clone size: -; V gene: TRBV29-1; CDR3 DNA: TGCAGCGTTGGCAGAACAGGGGTCGCTTTCTTT; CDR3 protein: CSVGRTGVAFF
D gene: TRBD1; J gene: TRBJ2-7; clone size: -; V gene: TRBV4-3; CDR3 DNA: TGCGCCAGCAGCCAAGATGGGGGGACAGGGTTCGACGAGCAGTACTTC; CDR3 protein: CASSQDGGTGFDEQYF
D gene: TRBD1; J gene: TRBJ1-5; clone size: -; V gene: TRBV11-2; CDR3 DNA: TGTGCCAGCAGCTCCCACAGGGGCGCGGGCAATCAGCCCCAGCATTTT; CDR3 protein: CASSSHRGAGNQPQHF
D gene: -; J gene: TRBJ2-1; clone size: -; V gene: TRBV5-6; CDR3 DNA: TGTGCCAGCGGGGGCCGGCTTTACAATGAGCAGTTCTTC; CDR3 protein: CASGGRLYNEQFF
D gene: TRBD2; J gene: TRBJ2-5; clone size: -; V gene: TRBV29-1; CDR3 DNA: TGCAGCGTTGAAGCTTTCACCCGAGCCTTAGCGGGGGCCTCCCAAGAGACCCAGTACTTC; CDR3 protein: CSVEAFTRALAGASQETQYF
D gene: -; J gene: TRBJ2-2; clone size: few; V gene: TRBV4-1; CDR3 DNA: TGCGCCAGCAGCCAACTGTGGGAGATCGGGGAGCTGTTTTTT; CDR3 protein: CASSQLWEIGELFF
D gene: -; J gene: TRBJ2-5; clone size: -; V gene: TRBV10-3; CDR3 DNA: TGTGCCATCAGTGGAGGCCAATTGGGGGAGACCCAGTACTTC; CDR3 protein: CAISGGQLGETQYF
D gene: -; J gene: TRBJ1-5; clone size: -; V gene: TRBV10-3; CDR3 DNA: TGTGCCATCAGTGAGCTGAACAGCAATCAGCCCCAGCATTTT; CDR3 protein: CAISELNSNQPQHF
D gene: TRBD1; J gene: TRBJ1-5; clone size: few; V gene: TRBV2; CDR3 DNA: TGTGCCAGCAGTGGACAGGGGAATCAGCCCCAGCATTTT; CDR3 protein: CASSGQGNQPQHF
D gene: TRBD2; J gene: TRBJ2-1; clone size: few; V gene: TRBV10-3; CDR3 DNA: TGTGCCACGACTGAAAGCGGGGGTTACTACAATGAGCAGTTCTTC; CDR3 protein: CATTESGGYYNEQFF
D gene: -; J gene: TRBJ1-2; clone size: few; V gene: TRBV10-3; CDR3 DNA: TGTGCCATCAGGTCCGGGGTGACGAATGGCTACACCTTC; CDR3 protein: CAIRSGVTNGYTF
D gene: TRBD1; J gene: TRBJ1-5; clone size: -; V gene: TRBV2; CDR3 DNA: TGTGCCAGCAGTGACGTGGGGACAGCGTACAATCAGCCCCAGCATTTT; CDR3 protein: CASSDVGTAYNQPQHF
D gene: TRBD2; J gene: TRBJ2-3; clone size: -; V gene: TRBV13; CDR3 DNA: TGTGCCAGCAGCTTGAAAGGGACTAGCGGTAGCACAGATACGCAGTATTTT; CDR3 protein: CASSLKGTSGSTDTQYF
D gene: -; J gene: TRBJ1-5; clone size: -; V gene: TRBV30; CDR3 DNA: TGTGCCTGGAGTGTTGGGTCTTACTCGGCCCATAATCAGCCCCAGCATTTT; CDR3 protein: CAWSVGSYSAHNQPQHF